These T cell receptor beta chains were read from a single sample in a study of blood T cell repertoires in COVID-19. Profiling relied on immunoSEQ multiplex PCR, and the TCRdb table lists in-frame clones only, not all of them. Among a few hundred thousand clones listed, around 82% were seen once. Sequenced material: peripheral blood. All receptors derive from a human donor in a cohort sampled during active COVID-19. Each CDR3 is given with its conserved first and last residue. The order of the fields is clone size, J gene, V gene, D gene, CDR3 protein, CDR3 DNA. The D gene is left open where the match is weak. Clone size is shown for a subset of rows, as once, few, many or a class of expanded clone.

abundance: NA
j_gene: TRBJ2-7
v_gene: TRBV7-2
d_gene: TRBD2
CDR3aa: CASSRGGAGSVEQYF
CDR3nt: TGTGCCAGCAGCCGCGGGGGGGCCGGCAGCGTCGAGCAGTACTTC

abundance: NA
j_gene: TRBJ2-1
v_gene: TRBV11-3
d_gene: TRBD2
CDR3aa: CASSPSPGLARSDEQFF
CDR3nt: TGTGCCAGCAGCCCATCCCCGGGACTAGCCCGTTCTGATGAGCAGTTCTTC

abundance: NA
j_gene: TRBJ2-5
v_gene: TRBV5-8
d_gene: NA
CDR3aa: CASSPWGGGAQETQYF
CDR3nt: TGTGCCAGCAGCCCATGGGGTGGCGGGGCACAAGAGACCCAGTACTTC

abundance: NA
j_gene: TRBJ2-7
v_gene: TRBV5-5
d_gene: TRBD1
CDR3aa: CASSHLSGTGNHEQYF
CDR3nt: TGTGCCAGCAGCCATCTCAGCGGGACAGGGAATCACGAGCAGTACTTC

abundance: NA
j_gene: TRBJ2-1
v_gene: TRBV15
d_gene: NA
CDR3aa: CATSRDRVARENNEQFF
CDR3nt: TGTGCCACCAGCAGAGATCGGGTAGCCCGAGAAAACAATGAGCAGTTCTTC

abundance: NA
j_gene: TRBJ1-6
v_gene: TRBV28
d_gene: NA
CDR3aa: CASSLRFSQTTTYNSPLHF
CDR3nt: TGTGCCAGCAGTTTAAGGTTTTCACAGACGACCACTTATAATTCACCCCTCCACTTT

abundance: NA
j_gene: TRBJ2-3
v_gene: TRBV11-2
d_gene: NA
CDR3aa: CASSPWGSLTDTQYF
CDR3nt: TGTGCCAGCAGCCCCTGGGGCTCCCTCACAGATACGCAGTATTTT

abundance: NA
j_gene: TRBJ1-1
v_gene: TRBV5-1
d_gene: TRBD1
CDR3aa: CASSSPTGGTTEAFF
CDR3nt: TGCGCCAGCAGCTCGCCGACAGGGGGAACCACTGAAGCTTTCTTT

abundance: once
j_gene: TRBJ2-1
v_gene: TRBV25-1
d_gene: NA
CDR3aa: CASSEVGGFGKQFF
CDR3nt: TGTGCCAGCAGTGAGGTCGGGGGTTTTGGAAAGCAGTTCTTC

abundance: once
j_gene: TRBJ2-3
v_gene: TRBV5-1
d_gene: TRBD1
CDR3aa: CASSSGLGTGGTDTQYF
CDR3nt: TGCGCCAGCAGCTCGGGACTCGGGACAGGGGGCACAGATACGCAGTATTTT

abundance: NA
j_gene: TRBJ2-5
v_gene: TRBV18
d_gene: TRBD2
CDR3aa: CASSPLLAGEETQYF
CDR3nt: TGTGCCAGCTCACCACTTTTGGCGGGGGAAGAGACCCAGTACTTC

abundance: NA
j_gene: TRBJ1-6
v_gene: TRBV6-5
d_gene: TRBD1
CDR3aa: CASKEGAGWNSPLHF
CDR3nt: TGTGCCAGCAAGGAGGGGGCAGGGTGGAATTCACCCCTCCACTTT

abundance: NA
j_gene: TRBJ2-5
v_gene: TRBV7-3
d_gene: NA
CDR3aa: CASSLNLGETQYF
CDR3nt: TGTGCCAGCAGCTTAAACCTAGGAGAGACCCAGTACTTC

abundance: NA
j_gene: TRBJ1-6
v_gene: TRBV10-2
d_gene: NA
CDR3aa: CASRGSSYNSPLHF
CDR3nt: TGCGCCAGCAGAGGGAGCTCCTATAATTCACCCCTCCACTTT

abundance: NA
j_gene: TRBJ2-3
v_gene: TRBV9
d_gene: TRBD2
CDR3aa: CASSPAKLAEYVTDTQYF
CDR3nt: TGTGCCAGCAGCCCCGCTAAACTAGCGGAGTACGTAACAGATACGCAGTATTTT

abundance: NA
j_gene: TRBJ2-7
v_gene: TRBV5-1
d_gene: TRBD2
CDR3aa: CASSTQPGLESYEQYF
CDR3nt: TGCGCCAGCAGCACACAACCGGGACTAGAGTCCTACGAGCAGTACTTC

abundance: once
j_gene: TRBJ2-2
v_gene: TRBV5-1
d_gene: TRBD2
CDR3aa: CASSRTSGANTGELFF
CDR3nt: TGCGCCAGCAGTCGGACTAGCGGGGCGAACACCGGGGAGCTGTTTTTT

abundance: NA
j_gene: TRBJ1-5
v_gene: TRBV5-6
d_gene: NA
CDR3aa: CASSLFQGISNQPQHF
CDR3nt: TGTGCCAGCAGCTTGTTTCAGGGGATCAGCAATCAGCCCCAGCATTTT

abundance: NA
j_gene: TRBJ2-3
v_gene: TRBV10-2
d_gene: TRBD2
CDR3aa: CASSVGTSGVTDTQYF
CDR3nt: TGCGCCAGCAGTGTCGGGACTAGCGGGGTCACAGATACGCAGTATTTT

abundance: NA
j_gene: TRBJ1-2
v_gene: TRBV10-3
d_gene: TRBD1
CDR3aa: CAIRGQGDSNYGYTF
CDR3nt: TGTGCCATCAGGGGACAGGGCGACTCTAACTATGGCTACACCTTC

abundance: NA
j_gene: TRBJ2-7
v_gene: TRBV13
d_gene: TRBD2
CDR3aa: CASSSSLAGSYEQYF
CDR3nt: TGTGCCAGCAGCTCCTCACTAGCGGGGTCCTACGAGCAGTACTTC

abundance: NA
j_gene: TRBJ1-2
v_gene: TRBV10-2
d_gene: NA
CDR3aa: CASSLGAALPREGYTF
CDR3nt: TGCGCCAGCAGTCTGGGAGCGGCACTACCTAGGGAGGGCTACACCTTC

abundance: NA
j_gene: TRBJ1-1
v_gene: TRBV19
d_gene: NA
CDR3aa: CASSPPRRASNTEAFF
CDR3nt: TGTGCCAGTAGTCCCCCGAGGAGGGCATCGAACACTGAAGCTTTCTTT

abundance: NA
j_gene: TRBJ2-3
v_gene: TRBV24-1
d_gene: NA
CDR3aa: CATEGFSTDTQYF
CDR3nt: TGTGCCACCGAGGGCTTTAGCACAGATACGCAGTATTTT

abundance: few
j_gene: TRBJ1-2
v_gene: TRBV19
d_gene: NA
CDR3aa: CASSIFSVGYTF
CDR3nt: TGTGCCAGTAGTATATTCTCTGTTGGCTACACCTTC

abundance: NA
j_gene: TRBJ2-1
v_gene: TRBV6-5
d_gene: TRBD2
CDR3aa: CASSYSGTSSYNEQFF
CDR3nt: TGTGCCAGCAGTTACTCCGGGACTAGCAGCTACAATGAGCAGTTCTTC

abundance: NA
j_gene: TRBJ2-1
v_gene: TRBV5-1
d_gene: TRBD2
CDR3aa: CASSLQTSANEQFF
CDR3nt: TGCGCCAGCAGCTTACAGACTAGCGCTAATGAGCAGTTCTTC

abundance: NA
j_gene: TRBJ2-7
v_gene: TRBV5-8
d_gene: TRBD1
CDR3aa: CASSQGQSYSYEQYF
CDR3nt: TGTGCCAGCAGCCAGGGACAGAGCTATTCCTACGAGCAGTACTTC

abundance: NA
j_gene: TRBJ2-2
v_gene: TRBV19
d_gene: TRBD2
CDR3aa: CASSIVLAGGAGELFF
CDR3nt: TGTGCCAGTAGTATAGTCCTAGCGGGAGGCGCCGGGGAGCTGTTTTTT

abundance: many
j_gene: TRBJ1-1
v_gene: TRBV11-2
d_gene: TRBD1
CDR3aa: CASSYRGREAFF
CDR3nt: TGTGCCAGCAGCTACAGGGGGCGTGAAGCTTTCTTT

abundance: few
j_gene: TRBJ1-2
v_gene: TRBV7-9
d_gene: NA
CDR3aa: CASSHRDNYGYTF
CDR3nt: TGTGCCAGCAGCCACAGGGATAACTATGGCTACACCTTC

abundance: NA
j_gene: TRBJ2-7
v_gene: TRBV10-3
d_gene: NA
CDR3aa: CAISESANQLHLSYEQYF
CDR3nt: TGTGCCATCAGTGAGTCGGCGAACCAACTACACCTATCCTACGAGCAGTACTTC

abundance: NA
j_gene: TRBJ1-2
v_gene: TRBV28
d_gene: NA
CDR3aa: CASSSGARGYTF
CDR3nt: TGTGCCAGCAGTTCAGGGGCTCGTGGCTACACCTTC

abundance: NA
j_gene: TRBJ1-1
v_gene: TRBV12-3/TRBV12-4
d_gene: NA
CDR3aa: CASSLGGDTEAFF
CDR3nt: TGTGCCAGCAGTTTAGGCGGGGACACTGAAGCTTTCTTT

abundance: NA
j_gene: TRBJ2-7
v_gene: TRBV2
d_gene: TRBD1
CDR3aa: CASSGTGESFFLSAYEQYF
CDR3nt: TGTGCCAGCAGTGGGACAGGGGAAAGTTTTTTCCTCAGCGCCTACGAGCAGTACTTC